The rows below give T cell receptor beta chains drawn from one sample of a study of T cell repertoires and HLA-DP antigens. The table came from immunoSEQ multiplex PCR; TCRdb's copy has only in-frame clones and leaves some out. The table has more than 90,000 clones, over 90% seen once. No antigen has been assigned to these receptors. The material sequenced was CD4+ T cells from PBMCs. The origin of the receptors is a woman younger than 30 in good health and CMV-seronegative. The CDR3 runs from the conserved cysteine through the conserved F or W. D genes are given only for firm matches. Clone sizes are given selectively: once, few, many, or a class where the clone is expanded.

NA,TRBV18,TRBJ2-7,NA,CASSLTDSGYEQYF,TGTGCCAGCTCACTCACTGACAGCGGCTACGAGCAGTACTTC
NA,TRBV7-9,TRBJ2-3,NA,CASSPQGTSTDTQYF,TGTGCCAGCAGCCCGCAGGGGACTAGCACAGATACGCAGTATTTT
NA,TRBV11-2,TRBJ1-5,TRBD1,CASSPGQGFSNQPQHF,TGTGCCAGCAGCCCTGGACAGGGGTTTAGCAATCAGCCCCAGCATTTT
NA,TRBV27,TRBJ2-1,NA,CASSFRGREQFF,TGTGCCAGCAGTTTCCGGGGGAGGGAGCAGTTCTTC
NA,TRBV4-3,TRBJ1-2,TRBD1,CASSQVTGQAYGYTF,TGCGCCAGCAGCCAAGTTACGGGACAGGCCTATGGCTACACCTTC
NA,TRBV6-1,TRBJ1-5,NA,CASSGRQAEYSNQPQHF,TGTGCCAGCAGTGGAAGACAGGCCGAGTATAGCAATCAGCCCCAGCATTTT
once,TRBV5-4,TRBJ1-4,NA,CASSLKTATNEKLFF,TGTGCCAGCAGCTTGAAGACAGCAACTAATGAAAAACTGTTTTTT
few,TRBV30,TRBJ1-1,NA,CAWRGSRGEAFF,TGTGCCTGGAGGGGGAGCCGGGGTGAAGCTTTCTTT
NA,TRBV6-6,TRBJ1-2,NA,CASSYPTGREDGYTF,TGTGCCAGCAGTTACCCGACTGGGAGAGAAGATGGCTACACCTTC
NA,TRBV7-2,TRBJ2-1,NA,CASSLWRANNEQFF,TGTGCCAGCAGCTTGTGGCGTGCAAACAATGAGCAGTTCTTC
NA,TRBV2,TRBJ1-5,NA,CASSRDWTAAVNQPQHF,TGTGCCAGCAGCCGAGACTGGACAGCGGCGGTCAATCAGCCCCAGCATTTT
NA,TRBV6-1,TRBJ2-1,NA,CASSEADWNEQFF,TGTGCCAGCAGTGAAGCCGACTGGAATGAGCAGTTCTTC
NA,TRBV11-2,TRBJ2-7,NA,CASSSTRRGAYGQYF,TGTGCCAGCAGCTCAACCCGTCGCGGGGCCTACGGGCAGTACTTC
NA,TRBV15,TRBJ1-1,TRBD1,CATSLTQGVSFF,TGTGCCACCAGCCTTACACAGGGGGTGTCTTTCTTT
NA,TRBV11-1,TRBJ2-5,NA,CASSETSFPQYF,TGTGCCAGCAGCGAGACTAGTTTTCCCCAGTACTTC
NA,TRBV11-2,TRBJ1-4,TRBD1,CASSRTPGGDEKLFF,TGTGCCAGCAGCAGAACGCCAGGGGGCGATGAAAAACTGTTTTTT
NA,TRBV7-2,TRBJ1-1,NA,CASSAGQSGEAFF,TGTGCCAGCAGCGCCGGACAGTCCGGGGAAGCTTTCTTT
NA,TRBV4-3,TRBJ2-3,NA,CASSHPSSGDTQYF,TGCGCCAGCAGCCACCCTTCATCAGGAGATACGCAGTATTTT
NA,TRBV5-1,TRBJ2-3,TRBD1,CASRQRTGGASDTQYF,TGCGCCAGCAGGCAAAGGACAGGGGGCGCTTCAGATACGCAGTATTTT
NA,TRBV30,TRBJ2-7,TRBD2,CAWSVAGAEQYF,TGTGCCTGGAGCGTAGCGGGAGCCGAGCAGTACTTC
NA,TRBV5-1,TRBJ2-1,NA,CASSLDLYEQFF,TGCGCCAGCAGCTTGGATCTCTATGAGCAGTTCTTC
NA,TRBV5-6,TRBJ2-2,TRBD1,CASSQGQGRTGELFF,TGTGCCAGCAGCCAGGGACAGGGTCGGACCGGGGAGCTGTTTTTT
NA,TRBV7-8,TRBJ1-1,TRBD1,CASSPFRAQGGTEAFF,TGTGCCAGCAGCCCATTTAGGGCCCAGGGGGGCACTGAAGCTTTCTTT
NA,TRBV5-4,TRBJ2-1,TRBD2,CASSFQVAGIPPLEQFF,TGTGCCAGCAGCTTCCAAGTAGCGGGAATACCCCCTCTTGAGCAGTTCTTC
NA,TRBV28,TRBJ1-2,NA,CASSLFRTEPNYGYTF,TGTGCCAGCAGTTTATTCAGGACGGAGCCTAACTATGGCTACACCTTC
NA,TRBV28,TRBJ2-1,TRBD2,CASSSGLAGRDWFF,TGTGCCAGCAGTTCCGGACTAGCGGGAAGAGATTGGTTCTTC
NA,TRBV28,TRBJ1-1,NA,CASSFEDTEAFF,TGTGCCAGCAGTTTCGAGGACACTGAAGCTTTCTTT
NA,TRBV5-1,TRBJ2-5,NA,CASSLGEETQYF,TGCGCCAGCAGCTTGGGAGAAGAGACCCAGTACTTC
NA,TRBV28,TRBJ1-2,TRBD1,CASSDRGPSYGYTF,TGTGCCAGCTCGGACAGGGGGCCTAGCTATGGCTACACCTTC
NA,TRBV19,TRBJ2-2,NA,CASGRVSNTGELFF,TGTGCCAGTGGCAGGGTATCCAACACCGGGGAGCTGTTTTTT
NA,TRBV5-1,TRBJ1-2,NA,CASSYSTGPLVRGYTF,TGCGCCAGCAGCTACTCGACAGGCCCCCTGGTAAGAGGCTACACCTTC
NA,TRBV2,TRBJ2-5,NA,CASSGDPRETQYF,TGTGCCAGCAGTGGTGACCCCAGAGAGACCCAGTACTTC
NA,TRBV10-3,TRBJ2-3,TRBD1,CAITEGGQALTTQYF,TGTGCCATCACCGAAGGGGGACAGGCCCTTACTACGCAGTATTTT
NA,TRBV10-2,TRBJ1-4,NA,CASSRRLDEKLFF,TGCGCCAGCAGTCGCAGGTTGGACGAAAAACTGTTTTTT
NA,TRBV4-1,TRBJ2-2,NA,CASSLGTANTGELFF,TGCGCCAGCAGCCTGGGAACAGCGAACACCGGGGAGCTGTTTTTT
NA,TRBV2,TRBJ2-5,NA,CATSRDLGGETQYF,TGTGCCACCTCTAGGGACTTAGGCGGGGAGACCCAGTACTTC
NA,TRBV5-6,TRBJ1-1,NA,CASSFGAMNTEAFF,TGTGCCAGCAGCTTCGGAGCGATGAACACTGAAGCTTTCTTT
NA,TRBV7-8,TRBJ2-7,TRBD2,CASSLASGRSHEQYF,TGTGCCAGCAGCCTTGCTAGCGGGAGATCCCACGAGCAGTACTTC
NA,TRBV11-1,TRBJ1-2,NA,CASSPRVRRRGIVGYTF,TGTGCCAGCAGCCCAAGGGTTCGACGACGGGGGATTGTCGGCTACACCTTC
NA,TRBV2,TRBJ1-3,NA,CASSEWEGRLSGNTIYF,TGTGCCAGCAGTGAATGGGAGGGGCGACTCTCTGGAAACACCATATATTTT
NA,TRBV19,TRBJ2-3,NA,CASGSSTDTQYF,TGTGCCAGTGGGTCCAGCACAGATACGCAGTATTTT
NA,TRBV6-6,TRBJ2-2,NA,CASKDSNTGELFF,TGTGCCAGCAAGGACTCTAACACCGGGGAGCTGTTTTTT
NA,TRBV7-2,TRBJ2-2,NA,CASRQGGRVGELFF,TGTGCCAGCAGGCAGGGGGGACGAGTCGGGGAGCTGTTTTTT
NA,TRBV5-4,TRBJ1-2,NA,CASSPVGGVDGYTF,TGTGCCAGCAGCCCCGTTGGAGGGGTGGATGGCTACACCTTC
NA,TRBV29-1,TRBJ1-2,TRBD1,CSVPKGGGGYTF,TGCAGCGTTCCGAAAGGGGGCGGAGGCTACACCTTC
NA,TRBV29-1,TRBJ1-5,TRBD1,CSVLTGNQPQHF,TGCAGCGTTTTGACAGGGAATCAGCCCCAGCATTTT
NA,TRBV11-2,TRBJ1-1,NA,CASSLGGVGTEAFF,TGTGCCAGCAGCTTAGGGGGGGTGGGCACTGAAGCTTTCTTT
NA,TRBV5-1,TRBJ2-1,TRBD2,CASSLRFASGGGEQFF,TGCGCCAGCAGCTTAAGATTTGCTAGCGGGGGTGGTGAGCAGTTCTTC
NA,TRBV7-2,TRBJ1-2,NA,CASSLEGAGLYGYTF,TGTGCCAGCAGCTTAGAAGGAGCAGGCCTCTATGGCTACACCTTC
once,TRBV5-4,TRBJ2-7,TRBD2,CASSLMASGGYEQYF,TGTGCCAGCAGCTTAATGGCTAGCGGGGGATACGAGCAGTACTTC
NA,TRBV28,TRBJ2-7,NA,CASSSPAGQNYEQYF,TGTGCCAGCAGTTCCCCGGCCGGGCAGAACTACGAGCAGTACTTC